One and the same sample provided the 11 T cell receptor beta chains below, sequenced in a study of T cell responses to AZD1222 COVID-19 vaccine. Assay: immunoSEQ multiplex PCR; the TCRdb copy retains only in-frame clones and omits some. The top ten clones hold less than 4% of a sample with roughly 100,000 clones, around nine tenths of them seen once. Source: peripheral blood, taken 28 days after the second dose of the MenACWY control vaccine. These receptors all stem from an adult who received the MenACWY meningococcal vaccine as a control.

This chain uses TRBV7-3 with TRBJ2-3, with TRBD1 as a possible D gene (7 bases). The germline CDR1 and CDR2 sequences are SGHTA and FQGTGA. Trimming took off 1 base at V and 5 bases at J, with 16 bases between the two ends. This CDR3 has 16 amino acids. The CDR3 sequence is CASSLNQGEDLDTQYF. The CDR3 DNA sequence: TGTGCCAGCAGCTTAAACCAGGGGGAGGATTTAGATACGCAGTATTTT.

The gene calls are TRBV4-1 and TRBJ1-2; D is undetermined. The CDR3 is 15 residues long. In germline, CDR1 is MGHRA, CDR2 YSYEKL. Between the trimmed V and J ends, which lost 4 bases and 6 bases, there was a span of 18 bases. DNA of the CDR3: TGCGCCAGCAGCCCACCAGCGGCAGCCCGGGATGGCTACACCTTC. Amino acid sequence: CASSPPAAARDGYTF.

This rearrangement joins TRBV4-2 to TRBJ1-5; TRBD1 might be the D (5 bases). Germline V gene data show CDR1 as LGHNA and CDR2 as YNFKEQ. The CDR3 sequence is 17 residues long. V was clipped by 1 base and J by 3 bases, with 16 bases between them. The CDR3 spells CASSQVGGGHDNQPQHF. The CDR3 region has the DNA TGTGCCAGCAGCCAAGTGGGGGGAGGACACGACAATCAGCCCCAGCATTTT.

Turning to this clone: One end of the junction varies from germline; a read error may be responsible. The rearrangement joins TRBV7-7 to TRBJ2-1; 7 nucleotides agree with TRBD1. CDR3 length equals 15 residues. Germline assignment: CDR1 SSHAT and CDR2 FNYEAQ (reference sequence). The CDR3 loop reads CASSRDSLSYNEQFF. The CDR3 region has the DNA TGTGCTAGCAGCCGGGACAGCCTCTCCTACAATGAGCAGTTCTTC.

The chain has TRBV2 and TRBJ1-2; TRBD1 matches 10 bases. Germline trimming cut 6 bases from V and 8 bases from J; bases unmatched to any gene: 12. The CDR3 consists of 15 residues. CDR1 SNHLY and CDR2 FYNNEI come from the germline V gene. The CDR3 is CASRQDRGPPEGYTF. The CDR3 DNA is TGTGCCAGCAGACAAGACAGGGGGCCCCCAGAGGGCTACACCTTC.

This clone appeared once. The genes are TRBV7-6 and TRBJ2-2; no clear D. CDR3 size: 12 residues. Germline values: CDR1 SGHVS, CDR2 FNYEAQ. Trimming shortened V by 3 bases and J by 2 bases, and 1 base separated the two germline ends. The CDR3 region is CASSFNTGELFF. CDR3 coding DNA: TGTGCCAGCAGCTTTAACACCGGGGAGCTGTTTTTT.

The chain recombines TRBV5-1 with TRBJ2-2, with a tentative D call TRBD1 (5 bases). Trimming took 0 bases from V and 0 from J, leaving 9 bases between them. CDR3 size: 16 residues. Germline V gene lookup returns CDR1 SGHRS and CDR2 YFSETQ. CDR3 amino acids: CASSLAAGSNTGELFF. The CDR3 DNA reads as TGCGCCAGCAGCTTGGCCGCAGGGTCGAACACCGGGGAGCTGTTTTTT.

CDR3: CASRRAGSYEQYF. CDR3 in DNA: TGTGCCAGTAGGCGAGCCGGTTCCTACGAGCAGTACTTC. The chain recombines TRBV19 with TRBJ2-7; D not certain. The CDR3 has 13 amino acids. V lost 6 bases and J lost 1, with 10 bases in between. Looked up from germline, CDR1 is LNHDA and CDR2 is SQIVND (reference sequence). The complete variable domain, with remaining parts taken from reference TRBV19 and TRBJ2-7, reads DGGITQSPKYLFRKEGQNVTLSCEQNLNHDAMYWYRQDPGQGLRLIYYSQIVNDFQKGDIAEGYSVSREKKESFPLTVTSAQKNPTAFYLCASRRAGSYEQYFGPGTRLTVT.

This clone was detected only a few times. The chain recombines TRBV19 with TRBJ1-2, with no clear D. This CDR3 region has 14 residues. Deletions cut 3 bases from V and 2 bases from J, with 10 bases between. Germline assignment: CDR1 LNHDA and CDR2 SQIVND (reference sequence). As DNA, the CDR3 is TGTGCCAGTAGTATCGGTGGGCAGAACTATGGCTACACCTTC. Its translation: CASSIGGQNYGYTF.

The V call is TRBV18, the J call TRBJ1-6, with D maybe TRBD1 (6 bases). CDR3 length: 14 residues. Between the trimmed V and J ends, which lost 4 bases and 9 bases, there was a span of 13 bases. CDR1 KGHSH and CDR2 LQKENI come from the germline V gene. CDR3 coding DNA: TGTGCCAGCTCACGTTCAGGGGAACGTTCACCCCTCCACTTT. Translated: CASSRSGERSPLHF.

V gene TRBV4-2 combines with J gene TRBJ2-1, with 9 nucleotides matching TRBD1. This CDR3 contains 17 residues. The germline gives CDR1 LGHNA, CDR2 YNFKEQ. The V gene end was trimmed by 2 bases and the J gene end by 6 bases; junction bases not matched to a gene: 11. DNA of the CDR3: TGTGCCAGCAGCCAATATCACGGGACAGGGTTTATCAATGAGCAGTTCTTC. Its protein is CASSQYHGTGFINEQFF.